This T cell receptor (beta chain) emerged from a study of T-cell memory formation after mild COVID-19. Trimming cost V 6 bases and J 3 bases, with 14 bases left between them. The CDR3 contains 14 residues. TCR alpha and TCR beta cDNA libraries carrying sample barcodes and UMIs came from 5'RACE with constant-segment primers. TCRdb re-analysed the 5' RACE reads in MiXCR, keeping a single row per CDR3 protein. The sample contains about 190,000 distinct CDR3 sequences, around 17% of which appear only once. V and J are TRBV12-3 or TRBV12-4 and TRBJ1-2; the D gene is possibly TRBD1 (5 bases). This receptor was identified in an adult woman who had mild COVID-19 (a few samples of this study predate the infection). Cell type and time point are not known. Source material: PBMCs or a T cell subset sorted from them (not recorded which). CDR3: CASSPGGGDYGYTF. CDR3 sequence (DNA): TGTGCCAGCAGCCCCGGGGGAGGAGACTATGGCTACACCTTC.